This T cell receptor beta chain was documented in a study of molecular identifiers for immune sequencing clone quantification. For naive CD8 T cells, sorting used the CD8+CD4-CCR7+CD45RA+ phenotype. Library preparation followed earlier protocols using designated TCR primers. A single record per CDR3 protein comes from TCRdb applying MiXCR to the PCR reads. There are 85,000 to 100,000 distinct CDR3 sequences in the sample; roughly 26% occur only once, and about 0.94% lies in the top ten. The V segment lost 3 bases and the J segment 6 bases; nucleotides outside the gene matches: 7. Germline V CDR1 and CDR2: MGHDK, SYGVNS. The CDR3 consists of 14 residues. This clonotype was counted at least ten times. The antigen remains unidentified. Study observations and caveats: The share of molecules held by clones above 20 RNA copies was over 99% in effector cells and under 1% in naive cells.

The clonotype was recovered from a human donor in good health. Some libraries in this study had Jurkat cell RNA spiked in. Sequenced sample: naive CD8+ T cells from blood, with Jurkat cell RNA spiked in. Subset defined: FACS-sorted CD8+CD4-CCR7+CD45RA+ naive T cells. The genes are TRBV25-1 and TRBJ1-2; 7 bases match TRBD1. CDR3 DNA: TGTGCCAGCAGTGATAGTCCCGGGACAGATGGCTACACCTTC. Translation gives CASSDSPGTDGYTF.